The rows below give T cell receptor beta chains drawn from one sample of a study of control samples from healthy donors and cancer patients. The assay was immunoSEQ multiplex PCR, and TCRdb's table has in-frame clones only and misses some. The sample consists of around 160,000 clones, 93% of them appearing once. Sequencing was done on a sample of blood. The receptor set was obtained from a man aged 18-30 years in good health. Both conserved end residues are part of each CDR3. A D gene is named only where the DNA matches it firmly. Not every row has a clone size; where given, it reads once, few, many or a size class.

-,TRBV4-1,TRBJ1-4,TRBD1,CASSQLWDSEGEKLFF,TGCGCCAGCAGCCAGTTGTGGGACAGCGAAGGTGAAAAACTGTTTTTT
-,TRBV5-8,TRBJ2-3,-,CASSLEGRVKDTQYF,TGTGCCAGCAGCTTGGAGGGCAGGGTGAAAGATACGCAGTATTTT
-,TRBV4-2,TRBJ1-3,-,CASSQVLGNTIYF,TGTGCCAGCAGCCAAGTCCTCGGAAACACCATATATTTT
-,TRBV6-5,TRBJ1-1,-,CASIYADSRNTEAFF,TGTGCCAGCATCTACGCCGACAGTAGGAACACTGAAGCTTTCTTT
-,TRBV5-6,TRBJ2-5,-,CASSLFVGGGIQYF,TGTGCCAGCAGCTTGTTCGTTGGCGGCGGGATCCAGTACTTC
-,TRBV5-1,TRBJ2-7,TRBD1,CASSWGQGWDEQYF,TGCGCCAGCAGCTGGGGACAGGGGTGGGACGAGCAGTACTTC
-,TRBV30,TRBJ2-1,-,CAWSVDDKQFF,TGTGCCTGGAGTGTAGACGACAAGCAGTTCTTC
-,TRBV7-9,TRBJ2-5,-,CASSSVLARQETQYF,TGTGCCAGCAGCTCGGTGCTAGCGAGACAAGAGACCCAGTACTTC
few,TRBV12-2,TRBJ2-7,-,CASRLVPTLGTSGSYEQYF,TGTGCAAGTCGCTTAGTTCCGACGCTCGGGACTAGCGGTTCCTACGAGCAGTACTTC
-,TRBV12-3/TRBV12-4,TRBJ2-2,-,CASGDRAGELFF,TGTGCCAGCGGTGATAGGGCCGGGGAGCTGTTTTTT
-,TRBV7-8,TRBJ2-2,TRBD2,CASSRTSGGTLRLTGELFF,TGTGCCAGCAGCCGGACTAGCGGGGGGACTTTAAGGCTCACCGGGGAGCTGTTTTTT
-,TRBV6-5,TRBJ2-5,TRBD1,CASSYSTLGQGWYF,TGTGCCAGCAGTTACTCAACCCTCGGACAGGGATGGTACTTC
-,TRBV6-5,TRBJ2-2,TRBD1,CASSLQGARTGELFF,TGTGCCAGCAGTCTACAGGGGGCGCGCACCGGGGAGCTGTTTTTT
-,TRBV9,TRBJ1-2,-,CASSVGPQRTFSYGYTF,TGTGCCAGCAGCGTAGGCCCCCAAAGGACATTCTCCTATGGCTACACCTTC
-,TRBV30,TRBJ1-4,-,CAWTPGREKLFF,TGTGCCTGGACACCTGGGCGGGAAAAACTGTTTTTT
-,TRBV3-1/TRBV3-2,TRBJ2-2,-,CASSHLSTGELFF,TGTGCCAGCAGCCATTTATCGACCGGGGAGCTGTTTTTT
-,TRBV27,TRBJ1-1,-,CASSLGILGEAFF,TGTGCCAGCAGTTTAGGCATCTTGGGTGAAGCTTTCTTT
-,TRBV7-9,TRBJ2-3,-,CASSQPGVQTDTQYF,TGTGCCAGCAGCCAACCCGGGGTCCAAACAGATACGCAGTATTTT
-,TRBV4-1,TRBJ2-3,-,CASSQADTQYF,TGCGCCAGCAGCCAAGCAGATACGCAGTATTTT
once,TRBV7-7,TRBJ2-3,-,CASSLAGETDTQYF,TGTGCTAGCAGCTTAGCTGGGGAGACAGATACGCAGTATTTT
-,TRBV7-8,TRBJ2-1,TRBD2,CASSLSGRSYNEQFF,TGTGCCAGCAGCTTAAGCGGGAGGTCCTACAATGAGCAGTTCTTC
-,TRBV6-5,TRBJ1-1,-,CASSHLGRGATEAFF,TGTGCCAGCAGTCACCTCGGTAGGGGGGCCACTGAAGCTTTCTTT